A selection of T cell receptor beta chains follows, all from one sample in a study of cytomegalovirus exposure and HLA in healthy donors. Produced via immunoSEQ multiplex PCR; TCRdb's table is partial and in-frame only. The sample consists of 100,000 to 150,000 clones, more than 65% of them appearing once. What was sequenced was PBMCs. These receptors were obtained from a woman aged 40 to 49 in good health and CMV-seropositive. Both conserved end residues are part of each CDR3. Each record gives: V gene, D gene, J gene, clone size, CDR3 DNA, CDR3 protein. The D gene is left open where the match is weak. The listing skips clone size in some rows; elsewhere it reads once, few, many or a size class.

TRBV6-6	.	TRBJ2-7	many	TGTGCCAGCAGGACGGGACAAAACTCCTACGAGCAGTACTTC	CASRTGQNSYEQYF
TRBV6-5	TRBD1	TRBJ2-3	.	TGTGCCAGCACCGACAGGGCCTACGGCACAGATACGCAGTATTTT	CASTDRAYGTDTQYF
TRBV6-5	.	TRBJ1-1	medium-sized	TGTGCCAGCAGTCCGGGCACTGAAGCTTTCTTT	CASSPGTEAFF
TRBV25-1	.	TRBJ1-2	.	TGTGCCAGCAGTGAATTGGGGGCGAGAAACTATGGCTACACCTTC	CASSELGARNYGYTF
TRBV9	.	TRBJ2-3	.	TGTGCCAGCAGCGTAGCTACTTTGCCAGATACGCAGTATTTT	CASSVATLPDTQYF
TRBV2	.	TRBJ2-2	.	TGTGCCAGCAGTGGGGACGGGAGTGGGACCGGGGAGCTGTTTTTT	CASSGDGSGTGELFF
TRBV7-8	TRBD1	TRBJ1-1	.	TGTGCCAGCAGCCGGCGGGACAGGGGCACTGAAGCTTTCTTT	CASSRRDRGTEAFF
TRBV5-6	TRBD1	TRBJ2-1	few	TGTGCCAGCAGTTGGGACAGGGGCTACAATGAGCAGTTCTTC	CASSWDRGYNEQFF
TRBV27	.	TRBJ2-2	.	TGTGCCAGCAGTTTTATAAACTCCCCCGGGGAGCTGTTTTTT	CASSFINSPGELFF
TRBV5-1	TRBD1	TRBJ1-3	few	TGCGCCAGCAGCTTTACAGGGGGCCCTGGAAACACCATATATTTT	CASSFTGGPGNTIYF
TRBV2	TRBD1	TRBJ1-2	.	TGTGCCAGCAGGGCGGACAGGGGGCGAGTCTACACCTTC	CASRADRGRVYTF
TRBV28	.	TRBJ1-6	.	TGTGCCTCCGGGGGGGTGAACTATAATTCACCCCTCCACTTT	CASGGVNYNSPLHF
TRBV7-9	TRBD1	TRBJ2-3	.	TGTGCCAGCAGTCTCGACAGGGTGCGGACAGATACGCAGTATTTT	CASSLDRVRTDTQYF
TRBV7-8	TRBD2	TRBJ2-5	.	TGTGCCAGCAGCTTACTCCCGACTAGCGGGAGTGAGACCCAGTACTTC	CASSLLPTSGSETQYF
TRBV6-5	TRBD1	TRBJ1-5	.	TGTGCCAGCAGTCAGACAGGGCTGCGACAGCCCCAGCATTTT	CASSQTGLRQPQHF
TRBV27	TRBD1	TRBJ1-2	.	TGTGCCAGCAGGGACAGGGGGGACTATGGCTACACCTTC	CASRDRGDYGYTF
TRBV12-5	TRBD1	TRBJ2-4	.	TGTGCTCCCTCGGGACAGGTAAAAAACATTCAGTACTTC	CAPSGQVKNIQYF
TRBV30	.	TRBJ2-6	.	TGTGCCTGGAGTGTTGGGGGGACGGGGGCCAACGTCCTGACTTTC	CAWSVGGTGANVLTF
TRBV29-1	.	TRBJ2-5	.	TGCAGCGTCAATGTCGAAGCAGAGACCCAGTACTTC	CSVNVEAETQYF
TRBV29-1	.	TRBJ1-1	.	TGCAGCGCCGGGGGGCTGTACACTGAAGCTTTCTTT	CSAGGLYTEAFF
TRBV5-6	.	TRBJ1-4	.	TGTGCCAGCAGCTCGACAGGCCCGGGAAAACTGTTTTTT	CASSSTGPGKLFF
TRBV11-2	.	TRBJ2-5	.	TGTGCCAGCAGCTGGGCAGGAACCACCCAAGAGACCCAGTACTTC	CASSWAGTTQETQYF
TRBV5-1	.	TRBJ1-1	once	TGCGCCAGCAGCTTGGAAGGAGGTGGGAACACTGAAGCTTTCTTT	CASSLEGGGNTEAFF
TRBV6-1	TRBD2	TRBJ2-7	.	TGTGCCAGCAGTGAACGACTAGCGGCTACCTACGAGCAGTACTTC	CASSERLAATYEQYF
TRBV6-5	TRBD1	TRBJ1-1	few	TGTGCCAGCAGTACCGACAGGGACACTGAAGCTTTCTTT	CASSTDRDTEAFF
TRBV9	.	TRBJ2-3	.	TGTGCCAGCAGCGTCCGGAGGACAGATACGCAGTATTTT	CASSVRRTDTQYF
TRBV5-1	TRBD1	TRBJ2-1	.	TGCGCCAGCAGCTCCCCGGGACAGGGCTACAATGAGCAGTTCTTC	CASSSPGQGYNEQFF